This TCR beta chain was profiled in a study of blood T cells in healthy people across ages. V was cut by 4 bases and J by 1 base, with 15 bases left in between. The CDR3 sequence is 15 residues long. The germline V gene has CDR1 DFQATT and CDR2 SNEGSKA (reference sequence). Then a second PCR, running about 7 to 11 cycles, was carried out with a sample-barcoded 5' primer and a J-beta primer mix. TCRdb re-derived calls from the 5' RACE reads in MiXCR, one entry per CDR3 protein. This table has more than 500,000 distinct CDR3 sequences, 27% appearing once. This clonotype was obtained from a woman aged 65 to 85 in good health. The chain couples TRBV20-1 to TRBJ2-3, with D perhaps matching TRBD2 (7 bases). Sequenced: blood. The CDR3: CSATTDGGRTDTQYF. For the CDR3, the DNA is TGCAGTGCTACCACGGACGGGGGGCGCACAGATACGCAGTATTTT.